Listed here is a single T cell receptor (beta chain). The sample carries other DNA sequences with the same CDR3. This sample was included in a study of blood T cell repertoires in COVID-19. CDR3 length: 13 residues. V lost 3 bases, J lost 6 bases, and 9 bases lay in between. Clones were read by immunoSEQ multiplex PCR, and TCRdb kept only the in-frame ones, dropping some. The sample records 150,000 to 200,000 clones, roughly 93% being singletons. Source material: peripheral blood. The rearrangement joins TRBV12-3 or TRBV12-4 to TRBJ1-5; tentatively, D is TRBD1 (5 bases). The TCR was taken from a woman aged 45-59 years with acute or convalescent COVID-19. CDR3 coding DNA: TGTGCCAGCAGTTTTTCGGGGGGTCAGCCCCAGCATTTT. As protein: CASSFSGGQPQHF.